These T cell receptor beta chains were read from a single sample in a study of technical replicates of blood from several donors. TCRdb keeps only in-frame clones here, not all; method: immunoSEQ multiplex PCR. The sample records roughly 72,000 clones, over 90% being singletons. Specimen: T cells isolated from PBMCs. The receptors come from a human donor in good health. Each CDR3 is given with its conserved first and last residue. Each record gives: D gene, V gene, clone size, J gene, CDR3 DNA, CDR3 protein. D genes are given only for firm matches. A clone size is listed for some rows: how often the clone was seen (once, few, many), or a class if it is expanded.

D: .; V: TRBV15; size: .; J: TRBJ1-1; DNA: TGTGCCACCAGCGAGGGCACCCTGAACACTGAAGCTTTCTTT; CDR3: CATSEGTLNTEAFF
D: TRBD1; V: TRBV6-5; size: .; J: TRBJ2-7; DNA: TGTGCCAGCAGTTTAAGGACAGGGTACTACGAGCAGTACTTC; CDR3: CASSLRTGYYEQYF
D: .; V: TRBV6-5; size: .; J: TRBJ2-1; DNA: TGTGCCAGCTTTACGAGGAATGAGCAGTTCTTC; CDR3: CASFTRNEQFF
D: TRBD2; V: TRBV30; size: .; J: TRBJ2-3; DNA: TGTGCCTGGAGTAGAACTAGCGGCACAGATACGCAGTATTTT; CDR3: CAWSRTSGTDTQYF
D: .; V: TRBV9; size: .; J: TRBJ1-2; DNA: TGTGCCAGCAGCGTAGTATCGGGGAACTATGGCTACACCTTC; CDR3: CASSVVSGNYGYTF
D: TRBD2; V: TRBV11-3; size: .; J: TRBJ2-7; DNA: TGTGCCAGCAGCAATCCCTCTTCTAGCGGGGGGACCTACGAGCAGTACTTC; CDR3: CASSNPSSSGGTYEQYF
D: TRBD1; V: TRBV7-3; size: .; J: TRBJ2-7; DNA: TGTGCCAGCAGCTTGACAGGGGGCTACGAGCAGTACTTC; CDR3: CASSLTGGYEQYF
D: .; V: TRBV9; size: .; J: TRBJ2-1; DNA: TGTGCCAGCGCGTTCAGCGCAGGGCAATACAATGAGCAGTTCTTC; CDR3: CASAFSAGQYNEQFF
D: .; V: TRBV10-3; size: .; J: TRBJ2-1; DNA: TGTGCCATCTGGCAGGGACTGTACAATGAGCAGTTCTTC; CDR3: CAIWQGLYNEQFF
D: .; V: TRBV7-6; size: .; J: TRBJ2-7; DNA: TGTGCCAGCAGCCCTGCGGGACTTTCTTCCTACGAGCAGTACTTC; CDR3: CASSPAGLSSYEQYF
D: .; V: TRBV5-1; size: .; J: TRBJ1-3; DNA: TGCGCCAGCAGCTTACAGGCTAATTCTGGAAACACCATATATTTT; CDR3: CASSLQANSGNTIYF
D: .; V: TRBV19; size: .; J: TRBJ1-2; DNA: TGTGCCAGTAGTTCCCCCTCAGGGTTGAACTATGGCTACACCTTC; CDR3: CASSSPSGLNYGYTF
D: TRBD1; V: TRBV2; size: once; J: TRBJ2-5; DNA: TGTGCCAGCTACTCTGACAGGGAAGAGACCCAGTACTTC; CDR3: CASYSDREETQYF
D: .; V: TRBV9; size: few; J: TRBJ2-3; DNA: TGTGCCAGCAGCGTAGTGGGACTGAGCACAGATACGCAGTATTTT; CDR3: CASSVVGLSTDTQYF
D: .; V: TRBV9; size: .; J: TRBJ2-7; DNA: TGTGCCAGCAGCGGGGGGCCCGGGGACTACGAGCAGTACTTC; CDR3: CASSGGPGDYEQYF
D: .; V: TRBV6-1; size: .; J: TRBJ2-7; DNA: TGTGCCTGCAGTAGGGGCAATTCCTACGAGCAGTACTTC; CDR3: CACSRGNSYEQYF
D: TRBD2; V: TRBV2; size: .; J: TRBJ2-1; DNA: TGTGCCAGCAGTGAACGGCAGCGGGAGTGGTTAAATGAGCAGTTCTTC; CDR3: CASSERQREWLNEQFF
D: TRBD1; V: TRBV19; size: .; J: TRBJ1-5; DNA: TGTGCCAGTAGTATGACCGGGACAGAAAATCAGCCCCAGCATTTT; CDR3: CASSMTGTENQPQHF
D: .; V: TRBV5-1; size: .; J: TRBJ1-1; DNA: TGCGCCAGCAGCTTGGGGGACAAATCGCATGAGACTTTCTTT; CDR3: CASSLGDKSHETFF